One and the same sample provided the 25 T cell receptor beta chains below, sequenced in a study of blood T cell repertoires in COVID-19. Produced via immunoSEQ multiplex PCR; TCRdb's table is partial and in-frame only. The table has about 100,000 clones, around 83% seen once; the top ten hold about 3.3%. The specimen was peripheral blood. These TCRs come from a woman at least 80 years old with active or convalescent COVID-19.

V gene TRBV11-2 combines with J gene TRBJ2-5; TRBD1 aligns across 7 bases. The CDR3 is made up of 12 amino acids. V was pared by 7 bases and J by 4 bases, with 3 bases of the junction left unmatched. Germline V CDR1 and CDR2: SGHAT, FQNNGV. The CDR3 reads CASKAGGETQYF. The CDR3 nucleotides are TGTGCCAGCAAGGCAGGGGGAGAGACCCAGTACTTC.

CDR3 in amino acids: CASTRDSLTGELFF. Written as DNA, the CDR3 is TGTGCCAGTACACGGGACAGCCTAACCGGGGAGCTGTTTTTT. V gene TRBV19 combines with J gene TRBJ2-2; TRBD1 matches 7 bases. The CDR3 spans 14 residues. The V gene's germline CDR1 is LNHDA and CDR2 SQIVND (reference sequence). The V segment lost 7 bases and the J segment 5 bases; nucleotides outside the gene matches: 7.

The J gene is TRBJ1-1, the V gene TRBV5-1, with a tentative D call TRBD1 (6 bases). Germline-derived CDR1 and CDR2 are SGHRS and YFSETQ. The V gene lost 0 bases and the J gene lost 3 bases, with 6 bases spanning the gap. The CDR3 loop spans 13 amino acids. The CDR3 DNA reads TGCGCCAGCAGCTTGGACAGGGACACTGAAGCTTTCTTT. This encodes CASSLDRDTEAFF.

This chain links TRBV9 with TRBJ2-1; 11 bases line up with TRBD2. Germline CDR1 is SGDLS and CDR2 is YYNGEE. This CDR3 region has 15 residues. V trimming: 2 bases; J trimming: 4 bases; junction bases outside the gene matches: 2. The CDR3 protein is CASSVSGGGYNEQFF. The CDR3 DNA sequence: TGTGCCAGCAGCGTTAGCGGGGGGGGTTACAATGAGCAGTTCTTC.

V usage is TRBV28 and J usage is TRBJ1-1; D uncertain. Germline values: CDR1 MDHEN, CDR2 SYDVKM. The germline V and J ends were trimmed by 5 bases and 0 bases, with 13 bases remaining between them. The CDR3 length is 15 residues. As DNA, the CDR3 is TGTGCCAGCAGTCTCGGAGGGAATATGAACACTGAAGCTTTCTTT. Amino acid sequence: CASSLGGNMNTEAFF.

The CDR3 loop is CASSSGVAGNQPQHF. The CDR3 DNA reads as TGTGCCAGCAGTTCTGGAGTGGCGGGCAATCAGCCCCAGCATTTT. The chain uses TRBV28 and TRBJ1-5; the D is unclear. The CDR3 length is 15 residues. Germline V gene sequence: CDR1 MDHEN, CDR2 SYDVKM. The V end was cut by 4 bases, the J end by 2 bases, with 12 bases between.

The chain uses TRBV28 and TRBJ1-2; the D is unclear. This CDR3 comprises 14 residues. Trimming pared 2 bases from V and 4 bases from J, leaving 11 bases between. Germline values: CDR1 MDHEN, CDR2 SYDVKM. The CDR3 nucleotides are TGTGCCAGCAGTTTAGGTGGGGAGATCTATGGCTACACCTTC. Translating gives CASSLGGEIYGYTF.

This clone was observed once. The rearrangement links TRBV5-1 to TRBJ2-1; 10 nucleotides agree with TRBD1. This CDR3 region has 16 residues. The germline CDR1 and CDR2 sequences are SGHRS and YFSETQ. V lost 4 bases and J lost 4; bases outside the gene matches: 8. The CDR3 sequence: CASSRALGQGYNEQFF. CDR3 nucleotide sequence: TGCGCCAGCAGCCGGGCCTTGGGACAGGGGTACAATGAGCAGTTCTTC.

This clone was seen once. This chain connects TRBV5-1 to TRBJ2-1; 7 bases fit TRBD2. V trimming: 2 bases; J trimming: 7 bases; junction bases outside the gene matches: 3. There are 13 residues in the CDR3. Germline V gene data show CDR1 as SGHRS and CDR2 as YFSETQ. The CDR3 DNA is TGCGCCAGCAGCTTTCAGGGAGGGAATGAGCAGTTCTTC. Its translation: CASSFQGGNEQFF.

The CDR3 bases are TGCAGCGTTGTGGACAGAGAGAACACTGAAGCTTTCTTT. Protein product: CSVVDRENTEAFF. The V call is TRBV29-1, the J call TRBJ1-1, with D possibly being TRBD1 (6 bases). CDR3 length: 13 amino acids. Trimming removed 4 bases at V and 1 base at J, with 10 bases between. Germline loops: CDR1 SQVTM, CDR2 ANQGSEA.

This clone was seen ten or more times. The genes are TRBV3-1 (or the pseudogene TRBV3-2) and TRBJ1-6; the D gene is possibly TRBD1 (6 bases). In germline, CDR1 is LGHDT, CDR2 YNNKEL (reference sequence). This CDR3 has 17 residues. V was shortened by 0 bases and J by 8 bases, with 17 bases between the two germline ends. DNA for the CDR3: TGTGCCAGCAGCCAAGACTGGACAGTTGGTGGAGATTCACCCCTCCACTTT. The encoded protein is CASSQDWTVGGDSPLHF.

V usage is TRBV5-6 and J usage is TRBJ2-5; 8 bases map to TRBD2. Germline V gives CDR1 SGHDT, CDR2 YYEEEE. Germline trimming cut 0 bases from V and 1 base from J; bases unmatched to any gene: 2. The CDR3 has 15 residues. The DNA of the CDR3 is TGTGCCAGCAGCTTGGGTCTAGCGGGCCAAGAGACCCAGTACTTC. Protein: CASSLGLAGQETQYF.

The chain has TRBV15 and TRBJ2-3; 7 bases line up with TRBD2. This CDR3 is 17 amino acids long. Unmatched junction bases numbered 10, after V lost 2 bases and J lost 2 bases. Germline assignment: CDR1 LNHNV and CDR2 YYDKDF (reference sequence). CDR3 region: CATSRYPREGNTDTQYF. The DNA of the CDR3 is TGTGCCACCAGCAGATATCCCAGGGAGGGGAACACAGATACGCAGTATTTT.

This clone was observed a single time. The CDR3, as DNA: TGTGCCAGCAGCTTAAGGGGCCCTTACAATGAGCAGTTCTTC. It codes for CASSLRGPYNEQFF. This chain connects TRBV7-9 to TRBJ2-1; weak D call: TRBD1 (5 bases). V was clipped by 2 bases and J by 4 bases, with 9 bases between them. Germline-derived CDR1 and CDR2 are SEHNR and FQNEAQ (reference sequence). CDR3 length equals 14 residues. The variable domain in full, completed from reference TRBV7-9 and TRBJ2-1, reads DTGVSQNPRHKITKRGQNVTFRCDPISEHNRLYWYRQTLGQGPEFLTYFQNEAQLEKSRLLSDRFSAERPKGSFSTLEIQRTEQGDSAMYLCASSLRGPYNEQFFGPGTRLTVL.

V and J are TRBV7-2 and TRBJ2-7; possible D gene TRBD1, 5 bases. With 8 bases removed from V and 0 bases from J, the gap between germline ends came to 8 bases. The CDR3 has 12 residues. Germline V gene data show CDR1 as SGHTA and CDR2 as FQGNSA. Written as DNA, the CDR3 is TGTGCCAGCGGGGCATACTCCTACGAGCAGTACTTC. It translates to CASGAYSYEQYF.

This clone has only a few counts. CDR3 loop: CASSLGQDATNEKLFF. As DNA, the CDR3 is TGTGCCAGCAGCCTAGGACAGGACGCAACTAATGAAAAACTGTTTTTT. This rearrangement joins TRBV4-2 to TRBJ1-4; 7 bases agree with TRBD1. Germline V gene data show CDR1 as LGHNA and CDR2 as YNFKEQ. J gave up 0 bases and V 4 bases, and 5 bases lay outside the gene matches. CDR3 length: 16 amino acids.

The CDR3 loop is CASSSPTGRNEKLFF. CDR3 nucleotides: TGTGCCAGCAGCTCCCCGACAGGGAGGAATGAAAAACTGTTTTTT. J is TRBJ1-4 and V is TRBV5-5; 7 bases line up with TRBD1. Trimming took 3 bases from V and 5 from J; bases not matched to a gene: 7. This CDR3 has 15 amino acids. Germline values: CDR1 SGHKS, CDR2 YYEKEE (reference sequence).

The chain recombines TRBV18 with TRBJ2-5; 7 bases agree with TRBD1. V lost 4 bases, J lost 4 bases, and 3 bases stayed unmatched. Germline V gene data show CDR1 as KGHSH and CDR2 as LQKENI. The CDR3 covers 13 residues. CDR3 residues: CASSLRQGETQYF. The DNA for the CDR3 is TGTGCCAGCTCACTACGACAGGGAGAGACCCAGTACTTC. The whole variable domain, remainder taken from reference TRBV18 and TRBJ2-5, is NAGVMQNPRHLVRRRGQEARLRCSPMKGHSHVYWYRQLPEEGLKFMVYLQKENIIDESGMPKERFSAEFPKEGPSILRIQQVVRGDSAAYFCASSLRQGETQYFGPGTRLLVL.

The rearrangement uses TRBV4-2 and TRBJ1-2; D uncertain. The V end lost 0 bases, the J end lost 4 bases, and 15 bases lay between the germline ends. The V gene's germline CDR1 is LGHNA and CDR2 YNFKEQ. The CDR3 covers 16 residues. CDR3 coding DNA: TGTGCCAGCAGCCAAGATCCCGCAGCCTCGGGCTATGGCTACACCTTC. It translates to CASSQDPAASGYGYTF.

The rearrangement joins TRBV28 to TRBJ1-1; D remains unclear. Germline lookup yields CDR1 MDHEN and CDR2 SYDVKM. The CDR3 has 13 amino acids. V was pared by 6 bases and J by 6 bases, with 14 bases between. CDR3 coding DNA: TGTGCCAGCAGCCTAGTTGGGTTCGCTGAAGCTTTCTTT. Amino acid sequence: CASSLVGFAEAFF.

The V call is TRBV5-1, the J call TRBJ1-6; 9 bases line up with TRBD1. The CDR3 has 15 residues. With V trimmed by 7 bases and J by 6 bases, 8 bases remained unmatched. Germline V lookup: CDR1 SGHRS, CDR2 YFSETQ. The CDR3 coding sequence is TGCGCCAGCGGGACAGGGAGTCTAATTAATTCACCCCTCCACTTT. Amino acids: CASGTGSLINSPLHF.

The DNA for the CDR3 is TGTGCCAGCAGCCGTTTGTTAAGCAATCAGCCCCAGCATTTT. Its protein product is CASSRLLSNQPQHF. This chain links TRBV3-1 (or the pseudogene TRBV3-2) with TRBJ1-5; D remains unclear. V lost 4 bases and J 1 base, leaving 8 bases between the germline ends. Germline CDR1 LGHDT, CDR2 YNNKEL (reference sequence). CDR3 length: 14 residues.

V usage is TRBV7-2 and J usage is TRBJ2-7; 7 nucleotides match TRBD1. Germline trimming cut 2 bases from V and 3 bases from J; bases unmatched to any gene: 7. This CDR3 contains 15 residues. The germline V gene encodes CDR1 SGHTA and CDR2 FQGNSA. CDR3 sequence reads: CASSLNRGGHYEQYF. CDR3 bases: TGTGCCAGCAGCTTAAACAGGGGCGGGCACTACGAGCAGTACTTC. Complete variable domain (other parts from reference TRBV7-2 and TRBJ2-7): GAGVSQSPSNKVTEKGKDVELRCDPISGHTALYWYRQSLGQGLEFLIYFQGNSAPDKSGLPSDRFSAERTGGSVSTLTIQRTQQEDSAVYLCASSLNRGGHYEQYFGPGTRLTVT.

V and J are TRBV7-9 and TRBJ1-3; possibly TRBD1 for D (5 bases). The CDR3 has 16 amino acids. Germline values: CDR1 SEHNR, CDR2 FQNEAQ (reference sequence). The V end was cut by 4 bases, the J end by 0 bases, with 13 bases between. CDR3 nucleotide sequence: TGTGCCAGCAGCTCCGCCCAGGGTGTCTCTGGAAACACCATATATTTT. Amino acids: CASSSAQGVSGNTIYF.

The chain combines TRBV7-3 with TRBJ1-1, with TRBD1 matching 7 bases. This CDR3 is built from 16 residues. The junction had 10 bases not matched to a gene; V was cut back by 5 bases and J by 1 base. The germline gives CDR1 SGHTA, CDR2 FQGTGA. The CDR3 DNA reads TGTGCCAGCAGCCCCAACGGACAGGTTAAGAACACTGAAGCTTTCTTT. The encoded protein is CASSPNGQVKNTEAFF. Full variable domain (outside the CDR3, taken from reference TRBV7-3 and TRBJ1-1): GAGVSQTPSNKVTEKGKYVELRCDPISGHTALYWYRQSLGQGPEFLIYFQGTGAADDSGLPNDRFFAVRPEGSVSTLKIQRTERGDSAVYLCASSPNGQVKNTEAFFGQGTRLTVV.